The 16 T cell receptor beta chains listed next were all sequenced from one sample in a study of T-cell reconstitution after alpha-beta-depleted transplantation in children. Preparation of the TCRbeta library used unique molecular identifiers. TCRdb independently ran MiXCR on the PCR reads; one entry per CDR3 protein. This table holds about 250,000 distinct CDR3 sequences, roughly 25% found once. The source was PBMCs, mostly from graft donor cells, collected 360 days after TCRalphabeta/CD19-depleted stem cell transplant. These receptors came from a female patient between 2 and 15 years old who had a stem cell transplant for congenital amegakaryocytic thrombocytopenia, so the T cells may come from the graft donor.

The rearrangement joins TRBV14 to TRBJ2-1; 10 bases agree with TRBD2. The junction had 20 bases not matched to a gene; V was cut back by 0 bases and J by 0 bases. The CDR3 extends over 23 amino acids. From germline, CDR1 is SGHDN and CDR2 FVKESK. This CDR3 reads CASSQDSGLATSFKSNSYNEQFF. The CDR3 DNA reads TGTGCCAGCAGCCAAGATTCGGGACTAGCGACTAGCTTCAAATCCAACTCCTACAATGAGCAGTTCTTC.

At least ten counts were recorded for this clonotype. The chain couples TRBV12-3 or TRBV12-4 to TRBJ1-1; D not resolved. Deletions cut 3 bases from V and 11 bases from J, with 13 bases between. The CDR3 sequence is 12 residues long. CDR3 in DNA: TGTGCCAGCAGTTTTCTTCCCCGCGACGCTTTCTTT. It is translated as CASSFLPRDAFF.

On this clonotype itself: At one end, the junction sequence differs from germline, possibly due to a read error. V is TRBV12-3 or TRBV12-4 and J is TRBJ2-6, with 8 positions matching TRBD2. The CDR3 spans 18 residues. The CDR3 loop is CACSFAGLGTEGANVLTF. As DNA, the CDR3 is TGTGCCTGCAGTTTCGCGGGACTAGGAACGGAAGGGGCCAACGTCCTGACTTTC.

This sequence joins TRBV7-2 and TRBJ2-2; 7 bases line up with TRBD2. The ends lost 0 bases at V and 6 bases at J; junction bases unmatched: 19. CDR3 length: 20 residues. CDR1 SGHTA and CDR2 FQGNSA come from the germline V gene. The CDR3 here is CASSLAYRLASPPGAGELFF. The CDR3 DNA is TGTGCCAGCAGCTTAGCGTACCGACTAGCCTCCCCACCGGGGGCCGGGGAGCTGTTTTTT.

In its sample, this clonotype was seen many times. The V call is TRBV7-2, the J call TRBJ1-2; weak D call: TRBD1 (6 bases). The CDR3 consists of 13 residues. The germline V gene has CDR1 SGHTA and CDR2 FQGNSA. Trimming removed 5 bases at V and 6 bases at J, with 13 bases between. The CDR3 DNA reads TGTGCCAGCAGCCAAACTAACAGGGATGGCTACACCTTC. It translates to CASSQTNRDGYTF.

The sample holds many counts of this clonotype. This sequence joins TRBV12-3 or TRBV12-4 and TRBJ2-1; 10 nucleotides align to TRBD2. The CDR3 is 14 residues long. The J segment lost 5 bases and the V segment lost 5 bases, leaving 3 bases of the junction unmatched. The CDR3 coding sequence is TGTGCCAGCAGTGGACTAGCGGAAGACAATGAGCAGTTCTTC. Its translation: CASSGLAEDNEQFF.

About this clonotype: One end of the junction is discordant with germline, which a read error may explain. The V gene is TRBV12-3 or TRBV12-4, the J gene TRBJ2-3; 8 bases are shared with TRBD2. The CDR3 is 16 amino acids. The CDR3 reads CASNLRGSGDVDTQYF. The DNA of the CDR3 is TGTGCCAGCAATTTACGGGGTAGCGGGGATGTCGATACGCAGTATTTT.

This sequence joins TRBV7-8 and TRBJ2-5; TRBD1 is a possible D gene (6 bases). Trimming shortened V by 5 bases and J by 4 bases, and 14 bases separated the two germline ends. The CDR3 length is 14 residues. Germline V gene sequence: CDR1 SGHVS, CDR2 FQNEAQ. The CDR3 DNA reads TGTGCCAGCAGCGAGGACAGATTGGGAGAGACCCAGTACTTC. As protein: CASSEDRLGETQYF.

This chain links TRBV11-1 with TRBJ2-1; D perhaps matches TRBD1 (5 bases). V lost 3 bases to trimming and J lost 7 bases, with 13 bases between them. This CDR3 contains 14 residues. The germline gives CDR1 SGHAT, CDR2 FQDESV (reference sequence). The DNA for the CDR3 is TGTGCCAGCAGCTTCCTAGGGGCAGGGAATGAGCAGTTCTTC. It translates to CASSFLGAGNEQFF.

Written as DNA, the CDR3 is TGTGCCAGCAGCCCTTCCGACCGTCCAGATCAGCCCCAGCATTTT. It translates to CASSPSDRPDQPQHF. The chain links TRBV7-9 to TRBJ1-5; D unresolved. The length of the CDR3 is 15 residues. Germline-derived CDR1 and CDR2 are SEHNR and FQNEAQ (reference sequence). V lost 5 bases and J 5 bases, leaving 16 bases between the germline ends.

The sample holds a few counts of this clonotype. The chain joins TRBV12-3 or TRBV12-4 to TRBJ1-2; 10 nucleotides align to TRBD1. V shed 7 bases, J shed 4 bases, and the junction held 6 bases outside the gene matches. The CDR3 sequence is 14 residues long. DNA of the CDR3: TGTGCCAGCATTCGACAGGGGGCTGGCTATGGCTACACCTTC. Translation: CASIRQGAGYGYTF.

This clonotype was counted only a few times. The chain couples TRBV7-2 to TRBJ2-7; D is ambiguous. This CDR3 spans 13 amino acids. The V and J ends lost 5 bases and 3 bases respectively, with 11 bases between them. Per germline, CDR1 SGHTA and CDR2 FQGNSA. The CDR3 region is CASSPDRNYEQYF. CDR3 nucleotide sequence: TGTGCCAGCAGCCCCGACCGGAACTACGAGCAGTACTTC. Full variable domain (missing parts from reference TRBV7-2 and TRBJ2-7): GAGVSQSPSNKVTEKGKDVELRCDPISGHTALYWYRQSLGQGLEFLIYFQGNSAPDKSGLPSDRFSAERTGGSVSTLTIQRTQQEDSAVYLCASSPDRNYEQYFGPGTRLTVT.

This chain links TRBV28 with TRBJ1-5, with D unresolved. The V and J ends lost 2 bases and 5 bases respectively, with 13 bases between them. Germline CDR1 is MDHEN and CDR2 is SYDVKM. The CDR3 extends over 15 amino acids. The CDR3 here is CASSLVREGDQPQHF. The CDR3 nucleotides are TGTGCCAGCAGTTTAGTGAGGGAGGGCGATCAGCCCCAGCATTTT.

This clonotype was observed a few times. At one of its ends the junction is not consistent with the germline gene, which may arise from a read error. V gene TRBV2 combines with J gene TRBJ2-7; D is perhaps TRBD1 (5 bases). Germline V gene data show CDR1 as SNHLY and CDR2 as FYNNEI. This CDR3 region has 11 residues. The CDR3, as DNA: TGTGCCAGCAGTGAAGATCGAAGACAGAGCTTC. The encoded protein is CASSEDRRQSF.

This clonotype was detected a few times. The CDR3 DNA reads as TGTGCCAGCAGCTTTCTACAGGGGGATTCACCCCTCCACTTT. Translation gives CASSFLQGDSPLHF. The chain joins TRBV7-2 to TRBJ1-6, with 8 bases lining up with TRBD1. Trimming took 3 bases from V and 8 from J; bases not matched to a gene: 3. Germline assignment: CDR1 SGHTA and CDR2 FQGNSA. This CDR3 is built from 14 residues.

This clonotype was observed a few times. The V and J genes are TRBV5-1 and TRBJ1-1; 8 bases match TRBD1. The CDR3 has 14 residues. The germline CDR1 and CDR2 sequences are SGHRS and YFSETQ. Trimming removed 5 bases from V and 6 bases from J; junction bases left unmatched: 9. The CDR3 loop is CASRTGQGLPEAFF. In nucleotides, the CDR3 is TGCGCCAGCAGAACCGGACAGGGTCTACCTGAAGCTTTCTTT. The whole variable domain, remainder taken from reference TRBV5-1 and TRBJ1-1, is KAGVTQTPRYLIKTRGQQVTLSCSPISGHRSVSWYQQTPGQGLQFLFEYFSETQRNKGNFPGRFSGRQFSNSRSEMNVSTLELGDSALYLCASRTGQGLPEAFFGQGTRLTVV.